The entry below gives a single TCR beta chain sequence along with its context. Antigen: not known. TCR cDNA was made by 5'RACE template switching, adding a universal primer site and UMIs. Via MiXCR, TCRdb re-called the 5' RACE reads, giving one row per CDR3 protein. The sample consists of under 600,000 distinct CDR3 sequences, about 13% of them appearing once. The data stem from a study of T cells after yellow fever vaccination. Study summary: With SMART-Seq v4 Ultra Low Input, the fractions containing low cell numbers were prepared.

Findings and caveats of the study: Secondary responses were weaker yet peaked faster, day 5 versus 15.

This TCR was sampled from a young man who received the YFV17D yellow fever vaccine. Sequenced material: PBMCs, taken on the day of the yellow fever booster vaccination.

Written as DNA, the CDR3 is TGCGCCAGCAGCCGGGACAGGGGAGAGGGCTACACCTTC. Protein: CASSRDRGEGYTF. This chain connects TRBV5-1 to TRBJ1-2; TRBD1 aligns across 10 bases. Germline V gene data show CDR1 as SGHRS and CDR2 as YFSETQ. The CDR3 is 13 residues long. J gave up 8 bases and V 4 bases, and 5 bases lay outside the gene matches.